What follows are 20 T cell receptor beta chains derived from one specimen sequenced in a study of T cells expressing NK-cell markers. TCRdb re-called the 5' RACE reads and catalogs CDR3 proteins one per entry, DNA excluded. This repertoire comprises 150,000 to 170,000 distinct CDR3 sequences; its ten largest clones make up around a third. Sequencing was done on a sample of blood T cells: a sorted CD56 or NKG2C T cell subset, CD4+ or CD8+ T cells, or bulk PBMC T cells (not recorded which). These receptors all stem from a woman aged 45-65 years in good health.

The rearrangement uses TRBV20-1 and TRBJ2-2; the D call from TCRdb, TRBD2, cannot be confirmed without DNA. In germline, CDR1 is DFQATT, CDR2 SNEGSKA (reference sequence). The CDR3 consists of 15 residues. The CDR3 reads CSARDREGNTGELFF.

The V call is TRBV5-1, the J call TRBJ1-2. Looked up from germline, CDR1 is SGHRS and CDR2 is YFSETQ. This CDR3 region has 13 residues. The CDR3 loop is CASSLGDSYGYTF.

The chain employs TRBV6-2 or TRBV6-3 and TRBJ2-3; TCRdb outputs TRBD1, but without DNA this stays unchecked. Germline loops: CDR1 MNHEY, CDR2 SVGEGT. CDR3 length: 17 amino acids. The CDR3 protein is CASSYDRTGLDTDTQYF.

This CDR3 reads CASSLPTAGTEDNEQFF. This chain joins TRBV21-1 and TRBJ2-1; no DNA is available, so the TRBD1 call from TCRdb remains unchecked. TRBV21-1 has pseudogene status. The CDR3 loop spans 17 amino acids.

The chain joins TRBV3-1 to TRBJ2-1; TCRdb reports TRBD2, a call that lacks DNA to check it against. Germline CDR1 reads LGHDT; CDR2 reads YNNKEL (reference sequence). This CDR3 has 14 residues. The CDR3 here is CASSQQPSGEEQFF.

V usage is TRBV24-1 and J usage is TRBJ2-3; absent DNA, TCRdb's TRBD1 call cannot be checked. CDR3 length equals 13 residues. CDR1 and CDR2 from the germline V gene are KGHDR and SFDVKD. CDR3 sequence reads: CATRAGGTDTQYF.

The rearrangement joins TRBV5-1 to TRBJ2-7; the TRBD1 assignment by TCRdb is unverifiable without DNA. This CDR3 spans 15 amino acids. Germline-derived CDR1 and CDR2 are SGHRS and YFSETQ. The CDR3 here is CASSPGQGNTYEQYF.

The V and J genes are TRBV24-1 and TRBJ2-1; TCRdb names TRBD1, which stays unverified in the absence of DNA. The CDR3 is 15 amino acids. CDR1 is KGHDR and CDR2 is SFDVKD in the germline V gene. This CDR3 reads CATSDLGQGYNEQFF.

The chain recombines TRBV9 with TRBJ2-7. The CDR3 runs 15 residues. The V gene's germline CDR1 is SGDLS and CDR2 YYNGEE. The CDR3 sequence: CASSVGDASSYEQYF.

This rearrangement joins TRBV3-1 to TRBJ2-2; checking the TCRdb D call of TRBD1 is not possible without DNA. The germline gives CDR1 LGHDT, CDR2 YNNKEL (reference sequence). CDR3 size: 13 residues. The chain's CDR3 is CASRGVFAGELFF.

This chain joins TRBV4-2 and TRBJ1-1; the TRBD1 assignment by TCRdb is unverifiable without DNA. Germline lookup yields CDR1 LGHNA and CDR2 YNFKEQ. This CDR3 is 17 amino acids long. This chain's CDR3 is CASSQEGQGAHGTEAFF.

CDR3 sequence reads: CASSFANLNTDTQYF. The chain couples TRBV5-1 to TRBJ2-3. This CDR3 is 15 amino acids long. From germline, CDR1 is SGHRS and CDR2 YFSETQ.

The chain employs TRBV3-1 and TRBJ2-1; the TCRdb call, TRBD2, lacks DNA for checking. The CDR3 length is 15 residues. Germline V gene data show CDR1 as LGHDT and CDR2 as YNNKEL (reference sequence). CDR3 sequence: CASSQMALAGSEQFF.

The CDR3 spells CASSPLGGNGYTF. This sequence joins TRBV6-6 and TRBJ1-2. Germline V gene lookup returns CDR1 MNHNY and CDR2 SVGAGI (reference sequence). CDR3 length: 13 residues.

The CDR3 loop is CASSPGREINEQFF. This chain uses TRBV3-1 with TRBJ2-1; TCRdb's D call, TRBD2, is unchecked because there is no DNA. CDR3 size: 14 residues. Germline CDR1 is LGHDT and CDR2 is YNNKEL (reference sequence).

The chain's CDR3 is CSAPRSSSYNEQFF. The genes are TRBV20-1 and TRBJ2-1. Germline V gene lookup returns CDR1 DFQATT and CDR2 SNEGSKA (reference sequence). The CDR3 is made up of 14 amino acids.

The V gene is TRBV5-6, the J gene TRBJ2-6. This CDR3 is built from 14 residues. Germline values: CDR1 SGHDT, CDR2 YYEEEE. CDR3 region: CASSFSSGANVLTF.

The chain recombines TRBV29-1 with TRBJ2-1; TCRdb selects TRBD2, and the lack of DNA leaves this call unchecked. Germline-derived CDR1 and CDR2 are SQVTM and ANQGSEA. The CDR3 covers 14 residues. The CDR3 loop is CSAGGTTRYDEQFF.

This chain joins TRBV12-3 or TRBV12-4 and TRBJ2-2. The CDR3 runs 14 residues. CDR3 in amino acids: CASTIGRGAGELFF.

This sequence joins TRBV5-1 and TRBJ1-4; TCRdb proposes TRBD1, but this gene call is untestable without DNA. Germline V CDR1 and CDR2: SGHRS, YFSETQ. The CDR3 spans 18 residues. This chain's CDR3 is CASSFYFRDTQEDEKLFF.